The 32 T cell receptor beta chains listed next were all sequenced from one sample in a study of vaccination effects on CD4 cells after COVID-19. Assay used: immunoSEQ multiplex PCR; TCRdb lists only in-frame clones, some missing. The sample includes around 30,000 clones, approximately 60% of them seen just once. These receptors' targets are unknown. ViraFEST expansion of antigen-specific CD4+ T cells with viral peptide pools preceded sequencing. Following a roughly 9-day culture, CD4+ T cells were purified. Participants were given two doses of BNT162b2 or mRNA-1273 vaccine. The sample in question was CD4+ T cells from PBMCs cultured with SARS-CoV-2 spike peptides, obtained after COVID-19 vaccination. The receptors originated from a human donor who received a COVID-19 vaccine.

The chain carries TRBV7-6 and TRBJ2-6, with TRBD1 identical over 10 bases. V was clipped by 2 bases and J by 0 bases; unmatched bases: 13. This CDR3 region has 21 residues. Germline CDR1 SGHVS, CDR2 FNYEAQ. This CDR3 reads CASSLTLRDRGGSSGANVLTF. The CDR3 DNA is TGTGCCAGCAGCTTAACGTTACGGGACAGGGGAGGCTCCTCTGGGGCCAACGTCCTGACTTTC.

A few counts support this clone. The genes are TRBV5-1 and TRBJ1-5, with a tentative D call TRBD1 (6 bases). The CDR3 runs to 15 residues. Germline V gene data show CDR1 as SGHRS and CDR2 as YFSETQ. V shed 2 bases and J shed 8 bases, with 17 bases lying between them. The chain's CDR3 is CASSFTGGGGEPQHF. The CDR3 nucleotides read TGCGCCAGCAGCTTCACGGGAGGGGGAGGGGAGCCCCAGCATTTT.

This chain connects TRBV6-5 to TRBJ1-1; 9 bases line up with TRBD1. Unmatched junction bases numbered 8, after V lost 7 bases and J lost 5 bases. Germline loops: CDR1 MNHEY, CDR2 SVGAGI. The CDR3 runs to 14 residues. CDR3 DNA sequence: TGTGCCAGCAATAAACAGGGGGCTGGGACTGAAGCTTTCTTT. It codes for CASNKQGAGTEAFF.

This clone was seen more than once but under ten times. The chain has TRBV19 and TRBJ1-3; D unresolved. The CDR3 is 12 amino acids. Deletions cut 4 bases from V and 4 bases from J, with 5 bases between. CDR1 and CDR2 from the germline V gene are LNHDA and SQIVND (reference sequence). The CDR3 DNA sequence: TGTGCCAGTAGTACCCAGGGAAACACCATATATTTT. Translating gives CASSTQGNTIYF.

This clone came up once. V usage is TRBV5-1 and J usage is TRBJ1-6; D gene ambiguous. V was shortened by 0 bases and J by 0 bases, with 13 bases between the two germline ends. The CDR3 loop spans 18 amino acids. Per the germline V gene, CDR1 is SGHRS and CDR2 is YFSETQ. CDR3: CASSLGERASSYNSPLHF. CDR3 sequence (DNA): TGCGCCAGCAGCTTGGGGGAACGGGCGAGCTCCTATAATTCACCCCTCCACTTT.

CDR3 loop: CASSRRLTEAFF. CDR3 DNA sequence: TGTGCCAGTAGCAGACGGCTCACTGAAGCTTTCTTT. The chain employs TRBV28 and TRBJ1-1, with D uncertain. Germline V gives CDR1 MDHEN, CDR2 SYDVKM. V lost 9 bases and J 4 bases, leaving 12 bases between the germline ends. The CDR3 length is 12 residues.

This clone has a handful of counts. The chain couples TRBV5-1 to TRBJ2-3; possibly TRBD2 for D (5 bases). The CDR3 is 16 residues long. The germline CDR1 and CDR2 sequences are SGHRS and YFSETQ. V dropped 4 bases and J dropped 0 bases, with 15 bases sitting between them. This CDR3 reads CASSPMLASSTDTQYF. For the CDR3, the DNA is TGCGCCAGCAGCCCCATGCTAGCCTCTAGCACAGATACGCAGTATTTT.

The chain links TRBV29-1 to TRBJ2-5; possibly TRBD2 for D (6 bases). Trimming took off 2 bases at V and 4 bases at J, with 17 bases between the two ends. The length of the CDR3 is 15 residues. The germline V gene has CDR1 SQVTM and CDR2 ANQGSEA. CDR3 in amino acids: CSVEITGTARETQYF. CDR3 sequence (DNA): TGCAGCGTTGAAATAACCGGGACTGCACGAGAGACCCAGTACTTC.

The rearrangement links TRBV9 to TRBJ1-6; D gene ambiguous. The CDR3 runs to 15 residues. Germline V lookup: CDR1 SGDLS, CDR2 YYNGEE. With 0 bases removed from V and 10 bases from J, the gap between germline ends came to 14 bases. Here the CDR3 reads CASSVAGVSESPLHF. The CDR3, as DNA: TGTGCCAGCAGCGTAGCTGGGGTGTCGGAATCACCCCTCCACTTT.

This chain uses TRBV4-1 with TRBJ2-3, with D hard to call. This CDR3 is built from 17 residues. Germline V gene data show CDR1 as MGHRA and CDR2 as YSYEKL. V shed 3 bases and J shed 0 bases, with 16 bases lying between them. CDR3 loop: CASSHGRLGVSTDTQYF. As DNA, the CDR3 is TGCGCCAGCAGCCACGGTCGCTTGGGCGTCAGCACAGATACGCAGTATTTT.

The table lists this clone with a few counts. J is TRBJ1-4 and V is TRBV18, with 7 bases aligning to TRBD1. The CDR3 runs to 14 residues. Germline lookup yields CDR1 KGHSH and CDR2 LQKENI. Unmatched junction bases numbered 1, after V lost 4 bases and J lost 2 bases. This CDR3 reads CASSQGQTNEKLFF. CDR3 nucleotides: TGTGCCAGCTCACAGGGACAGACTAATGAAAAACTGTTTTTT.

This clone was recorded a few times. The V gene is TRBV12-3 or TRBV12-4, the J gene TRBJ1-1; no definite D call. The V and J ends lost 7 bases and 9 bases respectively, with 12 bases between them. CDR3 length: 11 residues. The CDR3 nucleotides read TGTGCCAGCACCCCAGAGCGCCAAGCTTTCTTT. It encodes CASTPERQAFF.

The genes are TRBV5-6 and TRBJ1-3, with a possible D match to TRBD1 (5 bases). This CDR3 has 13 residues. Germline V CDR1 and CDR2: SGHDT, YYEEEE. V lost 1 base, J lost 4 bases, and 6 bases lay in between. CDR3 bases: TGTGCCAGCAGCTTGTGGGGCGGAAACACCATATATTTT. Its translation: CASSLWGGNTIYF.

This clone is medium-sized within its sample. The chain couples TRBV29-1 to TRBJ2-3; D remains unclear. Per the germline V gene, CDR1 is SQVTM and CDR2 is ANQGSEA. V was cut by 6 bases and J by 2 bases, with 9 bases left in between. CDR3 length equals 12 residues. The CDR3 coding sequence is TGCAGCGTACGACCAGCCACAGATACGCAGTATTTT. Protein: CSVRPATDTQYF.

The V gene is TRBV5-1, the J gene TRBJ2-7; 11 bases are shared with TRBD2. CDR1 SGHRS and CDR2 YFSETQ come from the germline V gene. CDR3 length: 18 amino acids. Unmatched junction bases numbered 12, after V lost 0 bases and J lost 4 bases. The CDR3 loop reads CASSLGTSGRFTYYEQYF. Written as DNA, the CDR3 is TGCGCCAGCAGCTTGGGCACTAGCGGGAGATTCACCTATTACGAGCAGTACTTC.

This CDR3 is CASSTTRTGGTYNEQFF. The CDR3, as DNA: TGTGCCAGCAGCACAACGAGGACAGGGGGGACCTACAATGAGCAGTTCTTC. This chain uses TRBV7-9 with TRBJ2-1, with 10 positions matching TRBD1. From germline, CDR1 is SEHNR and CDR2 FQNEAQ (reference sequence). There are 17 residues in the CDR3. V was clipped by 5 bases and J by 2 bases; unmatched bases: 9.

V and J are TRBV6-5 and TRBJ2-3; D is unresolved. V lost 5 bases, J lost 6 bases, and 18 bases lay in between. CDR1 is MNHEY and CDR2 is SVGAGI in the germline V gene. This CDR3 is 15 amino acids long. CDR3 region: CASSQILGAGDTQYF. DNA for the CDR3: TGTGCCAGCAGTCAAATCTTAGGAGCCGGGGATACGCAGTATTTT.

The chain couples TRBV28 to TRBJ1-1; tentative D call: TRBD1 (6 bases). Per the germline V gene, CDR1 is MDHEN and CDR2 is SYDVKM. The CDR3 is made up of 14 amino acids. Trimming took off 6 bases at V and 0 bases at J, with 11 bases between the two ends. The CDR3 reads CASRSGQMNTEAFF. In DNA form, the CDR3 reads TGTGCCAGCAGATCCGGACAGATGAACACTGAAGCTTTCTTT.

The rearrangement joins TRBV19 to TRBJ2-3; either TRBD1 or TRBD2 may supply D (6 bases each). The CDR3 extends over 15 amino acids. V lost 1 base and J 4 bases, leaving 12 bases between the germline ends. CDR1 and CDR2 (germline): LNHDA, SQIVND (reference sequence). In nucleotides, the CDR3 is TGTGCCAGTAGTATAGCGCAGGGGAGGTCAGATACGCAGTATTTT. This sequence encodes CASSIAQGRSDTQYF.

V gene TRBV6-5 combines with J gene TRBJ1-1, with no clear D. Germline CDR1 and CDR2: MNHEY and SVGAGI. The CDR3 sequence is 14 residues long. Trimming left V 3 bases short and J 1 base short, with 9 bases between. CDR3 sequence: CASSYQPRNTEAFF. The CDR3 DNA reads TGTGCCAGCAGTTATCAGCCCAGGAACACTGAAGCTTTCTTT.

This chain joins TRBV7-2 and TRBJ2-7; 7 bases align to TRBD2. J was trimmed by 6 bases and V by 3 bases; bases with no gene match: 8. Per the germline V gene, CDR1 is SGHTA and CDR2 is FQGNSA. The CDR3 is 14 residues long. In DNA form, the CDR3 reads TGTGCCAGCAGCTTTCTGTCGGGAGGAAGCGAGCAGTACTTC. It yields the protein CASSFLSGGSEQYF.

This chain uses TRBV19 with TRBJ1-2, with TRBD1 matching 9 bases. The V gene end was trimmed by 5 bases and the J gene end by 6 bases; junction bases not matched to a gene: 1. In germline, CDR1 is LNHDA, CDR2 SQIVND (reference sequence). The CDR3 sequence is 12 residues long. This chain's CDR3 is CASSWDRDGYTF. CDR3 in DNA: TGTGCCAGTAGTTGGGACAGGGATGGCTACACCTTC.

The chain couples TRBV6-5 to TRBJ1-1; 7 nucleotides match TRBD1. With 6 bases clipped from V and 1 base from J, the junction kept 8 bases outside the gene matches. The CDR3 runs 15 residues. Germline V CDR1 and CDR2: MNHEY, SVGAGI. The CDR3, as DNA: TGTGCCAGCAGGCGGACAGGCTTAGAGAACACTGAAGCTTTCTTT. Amino acid sequence: CASRRTGLENTEAFF.

The V call is TRBV5-8, the J call TRBJ1-2, with 7 bases fitting TRBD1. J lost 5 bases, V lost 4 bases, and 11 bases had no gene match. CDR1 and CDR2 from the germline V gene are SGHTS and YDEGEE. CDR3 length: 15 amino acids. CDR3 in DNA: TGTGCCAGCAGCGGGGGAGACCGGGACAGTTATGGCTACACCTTC. This gives the protein CASSGGDRDSYGYTF.

The genes are TRBV5-1 and TRBJ2-3, with TRBD2 matching 9 bases. CDR1 is SGHRS and CDR2 is YFSETQ in the germline V gene. The CDR3 length is 16 residues. The trim removed 2 bases at V and 3 bases at J, leaving 7 bases unmatched. Here the CDR3 reads CASSFSGGVVTDTQYF. CDR3 nucleotide sequence: TGCGCCAGCAGCTTTAGCGGGGGAGTTGTGACAGATACGCAGTATTTT.

This clone was found once. The chain links TRBV5-1 to TRBJ2-7; D remains unclear. This CDR3 is built from 13 residues. Trimming left V 4 bases short and J 2 bases short, with 10 bases between. Looked up from germline, CDR1 is SGHRS and CDR2 is YFSETQ. The CDR3 region is CASSPLGTYEQYF. The DNA of the CDR3 is TGCGCCAGCAGCCCCCTAGGGACCTACGAGCAGTACTTC.

V is TRBV6-5 and J is TRBJ1-5, with TRBD1 as a possible D gene (5 bases). The CDR3 totals 15 residues. CDR1 MNHEY and CDR2 SVGAGI come from the germline V gene. Trimming took off 4 bases at V and 4 bases at J, with 14 bases between the two ends. This chain's CDR3 is CASSWSGLENQPQHF. In nucleotides, the CDR3 is TGTGCCAGCAGTTGGTCAGGGCTCGAGAATCAGCCCCAGCATTTT.

The chain combines TRBV6-5 with TRBJ1-2, with unresolved D. This CDR3 has 14 residues. The germline CDR1 and CDR2 sequences are MNHEY and SVGAGI. Trimming removed 0 bases at V and 2 bases at J, with 7 bases between. Written as DNA, the CDR3 is TGTGCCAGCAGTTACTCACACGGCAACTATGGCTACACCTTC. Translating it yields CASSYSHGNYGYTF.

This rearrangement joins TRBV10-3 to TRBJ1-1; no clear D. Germline assignment: CDR1 ENHRY and CDR2 SYGVKD. V was cut by 3 bases and J by 0 bases, with 11 bases left in between. The CDR3 spans 15 residues. DNA of the CDR3: TGTGCCATCAGTGATGCGAAGACGGTGAACACTGAAGCTTTCTTT. It yields the protein CAISDAKTVNTEAFF.

This clone was found a few times. The chain has TRBV5-1 and TRBJ2-5, with D possibly matching TRBD2 (6 bases). Germline CDR1 SGHRS, CDR2 YFSETQ. Trimming removed 6 bases at V and 5 bases at J, with 20 bases between. The CDR3 has 15 amino acids. The CDR3 DNA reads TGCGCCAGCAATACTGGGAGGCCTATCCAGGAGACCCAGTACTTC. It translates to CASNTGRPIQETQYF.

The V and J genes are TRBV18 and TRBJ2-7, with D tentatively TRBD2 (6 bases). The V gene lost 3 bases and the J gene lost 6 bases, with 15 bases spanning the gap. Germline V gives CDR1 KGHSH, CDR2 LQKENI. The CDR3 has 14 amino acids. The CDR3 sequence: CASSPLRDLTEQYF. The CDR3 region has the DNA TGTGCCAGCTCACCCCTGCGGGACTTAACCGAGCAGTACTTC.

This sequence joins TRBV7-6 and TRBJ2-5, with 14 positions matching TRBD2. The V gene end was trimmed by 8 bases and the J gene end by 5 bases; junction bases not matched to a gene: 7. The CDR3 runs 15 residues. Germline CDR1 is SGHVS and CDR2 is FNYEAQ. Here the CDR3 reads CASGGLAGAGETQYF. The DNA for the CDR3 is TGTGCCAGCGGGGGACTAGCGGGAGCAGGCGAGACCCAGTACTTC. Full variable domain (rest looked up from reference TRBV7-6 and TRBJ2-5): GAGVSQSPRYKVTKRGQDVALRCDPISGHVSLYWYRQALGQGPEFLTYFNYEAQQDKSGLPNDRFSAERPEGSISTLTIQRTEQRDSAMYRCASGGLAGAGETQYFGPGTRLLVL.